This entry concerns a single T cell receptor beta chain. Deletions cut 4 bases from V and 1 base from J, with 14 bases between. From germline, CDR1 is SGHRS and CDR2 YFSETQ. The CDR3 contains 15 residues. In the study's own analysis: Cell counts per sample came from amplifying reference gene primers. Generated by immunoSEQ multiplex PCR, the TCRdb table keeps only in-frame clones and is missing some. V and J calls and clone size come straight from that table; D and trimming were deduced from the DNA. The sample carries 200,000 to 250,000 clones, 87% recorded once. The sample originates from a study of blood T cell repertoires in COVID-19. The overall study: Sites across the United States, Italy and Spain contributed samples from acute and convalescent COVID-19.

The chain uses TRBV5-1 and TRBJ1-2; perhaps TRBD1 as D (6 bases). Sequenced material: peripheral blood. The clonotype comes from a woman between 18 and 29 years old who had recovered from COVID-19. CDR3 nucleotide sequence: TGCGCCAGCAGCCCGGTGACAGGTTTTAACTATGGCTACACCTTC. Translation: CASSPVTGFNYGYTF.